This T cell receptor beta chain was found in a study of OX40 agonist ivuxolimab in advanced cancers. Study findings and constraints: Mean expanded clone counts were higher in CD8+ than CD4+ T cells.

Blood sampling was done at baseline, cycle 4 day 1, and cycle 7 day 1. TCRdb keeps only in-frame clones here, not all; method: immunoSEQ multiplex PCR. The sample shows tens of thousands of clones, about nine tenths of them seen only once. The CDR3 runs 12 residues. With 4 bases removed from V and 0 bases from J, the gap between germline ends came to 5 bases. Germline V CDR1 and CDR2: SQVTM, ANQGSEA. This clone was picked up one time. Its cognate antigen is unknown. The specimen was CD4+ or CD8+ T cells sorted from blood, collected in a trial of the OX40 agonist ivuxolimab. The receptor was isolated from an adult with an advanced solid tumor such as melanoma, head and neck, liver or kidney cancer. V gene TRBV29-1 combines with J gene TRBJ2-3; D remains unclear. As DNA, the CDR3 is TGCAGCGTTGGCGCTAGCACAGATACGCAGTATTTT. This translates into CSVGASTDTQYF.